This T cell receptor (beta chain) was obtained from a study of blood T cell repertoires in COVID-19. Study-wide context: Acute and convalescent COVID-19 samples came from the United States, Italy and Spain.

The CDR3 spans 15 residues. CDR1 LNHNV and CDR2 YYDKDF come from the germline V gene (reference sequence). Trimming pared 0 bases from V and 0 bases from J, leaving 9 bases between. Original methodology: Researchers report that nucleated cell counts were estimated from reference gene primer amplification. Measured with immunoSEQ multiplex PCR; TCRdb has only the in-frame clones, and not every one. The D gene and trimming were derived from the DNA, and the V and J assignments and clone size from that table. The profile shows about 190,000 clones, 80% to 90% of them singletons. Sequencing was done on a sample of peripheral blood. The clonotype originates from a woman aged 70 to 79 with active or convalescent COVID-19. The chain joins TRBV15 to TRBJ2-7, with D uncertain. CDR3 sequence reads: CATSREVLSSYEQYF. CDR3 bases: TGTGCCACCAGCAGAGAGGTCCTTAGCTCCTACGAGCAGTACTTC.